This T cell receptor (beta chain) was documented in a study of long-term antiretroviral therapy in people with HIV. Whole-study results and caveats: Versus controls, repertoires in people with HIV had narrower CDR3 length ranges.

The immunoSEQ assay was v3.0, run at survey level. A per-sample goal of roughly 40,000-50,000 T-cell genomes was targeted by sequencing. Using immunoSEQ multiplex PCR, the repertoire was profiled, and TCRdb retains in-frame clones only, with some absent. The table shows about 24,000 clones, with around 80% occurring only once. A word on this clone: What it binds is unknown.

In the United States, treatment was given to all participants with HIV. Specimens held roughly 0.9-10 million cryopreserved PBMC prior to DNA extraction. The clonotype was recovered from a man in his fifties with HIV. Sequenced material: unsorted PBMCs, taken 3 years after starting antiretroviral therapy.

CDR3 in amino acids: CASSEPSDLEYTGELFF. CDR3 DNA sequence: TGTGCCAGCAGTGAACCCTCAGATCTCGAGTACACCGGGGAGCTGTTTTTT. This sequence joins TRBV2 and TRBJ2-2, with unresolved D. V was shortened by 2 bases and J by 3 bases, with 16 bases between the two germline ends. Germline V gene lookup returns CDR1 SNHLY and CDR2 FYNNEI. There are 17 residues in the CDR3.